This T cell receptor (beta chain) was identified in a study of blood T cell repertoires in COVID-19. Trimming took off 6 bases at V and 3 bases at J, with 17 bases between the two ends. Germline CDR1 reads MNHNY; CDR2 reads SVGAGI (reference sequence). This CDR3 spans 15 amino acids. Libraries were prepared by immunoSEQ multiplex PCR; TCRdb keeps only in-frame clonotypes and omits some of them. The profile shows about 250,000 clones, over 75% of them singletons. Participants had their cohort set by participant-reported clinical history. V gene TRBV6-6 combines with J gene TRBJ1-2; D unclear. The sequencing sample was made of PBMCs or T cells enriched from blood (not recorded which). This TCR came from a woman in her fifties or sixties with acute COVID-19. As DNA, the CDR3 is TGTGCCAGCAGCCGGGAGGCGAGCGAAGACTATGGCTACACCTTC. Translating it yields CASSREASEDYGYTF.